This TCR beta chain is from a study of T cell changes during pregnancy in multiple sclerosis. Here immunoSEQ multiplex PCR was the method, and the copy in TCRdb shows in-frame clones only, minus some. The sample lists approximately 70,000 clones, roughly 90% occurring once. V was cut by 7 bases and J by 1 base, with 18 bases left in between. Looked up from germline, CDR1 is MNHNY and CDR2 is SVGAGI (reference sequence). This CDR3 is built from 16 residues. This receptor was taken from a female donor in good health, enrolled as a control in a pregnancy study. The chain combines TRBV6-6 with TRBJ2-3; a possible D gene is TRBD1 (6 bases). Source: peripheral blood, taken in the first trimester of pregnancy. The CDR3 is CASNKPGGSRTDTQYF. CDR3 nucleotide sequence: TGTGCCAGCAATAAACCTGGGGGCAGTCGCACAGATACGCAGTATTTT.